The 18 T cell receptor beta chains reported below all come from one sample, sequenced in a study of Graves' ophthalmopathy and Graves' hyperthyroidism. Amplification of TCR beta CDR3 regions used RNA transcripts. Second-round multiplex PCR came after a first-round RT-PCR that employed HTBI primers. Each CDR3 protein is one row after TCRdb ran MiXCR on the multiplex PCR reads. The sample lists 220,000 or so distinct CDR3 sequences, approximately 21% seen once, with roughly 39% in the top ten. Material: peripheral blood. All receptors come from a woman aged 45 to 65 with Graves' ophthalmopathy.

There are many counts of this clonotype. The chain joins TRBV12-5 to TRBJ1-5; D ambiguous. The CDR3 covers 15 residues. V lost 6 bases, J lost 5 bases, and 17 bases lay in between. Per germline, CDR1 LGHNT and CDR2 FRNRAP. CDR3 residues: CASGPVGKGDQPQHF. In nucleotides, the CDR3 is TGTGCTAGTGGCCCGGTTGGGAAAGGCGATCAGCCCCAGCATTTT.

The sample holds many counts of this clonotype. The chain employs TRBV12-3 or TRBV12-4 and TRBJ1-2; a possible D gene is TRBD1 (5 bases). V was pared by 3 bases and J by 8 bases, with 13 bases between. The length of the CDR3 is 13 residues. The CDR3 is CASSFPQGGGYTF. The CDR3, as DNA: TGTGCCAGCAGTTTCCCTCAGGGAGGGGGCTACACCTTC.

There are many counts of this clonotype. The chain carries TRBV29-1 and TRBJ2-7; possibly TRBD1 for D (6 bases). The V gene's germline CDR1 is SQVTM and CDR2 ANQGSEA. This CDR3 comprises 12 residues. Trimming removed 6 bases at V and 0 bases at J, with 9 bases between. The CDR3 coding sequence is TGCAGCGTAGCGGACAGCTCCTACGAGCAGTACTTC. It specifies CSVADSSYEQYF.

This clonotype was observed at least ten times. This CDR3 reads CASSLYSVRDTEAFF. CDR3 DNA sequence: TGTGCCAGCAGTTTATATAGCGTCAGGGACACTGAAGCTTTCTTT. The chain combines TRBV27 with TRBJ1-1, with a tentative D call TRBD1 (5 bases). Germline V CDR1 and CDR2: MNHEY, SMNVEV (reference sequence). V lost 1 base to trimming and J lost 3 bases, with 12 bases between them. The CDR3 runs 15 residues.

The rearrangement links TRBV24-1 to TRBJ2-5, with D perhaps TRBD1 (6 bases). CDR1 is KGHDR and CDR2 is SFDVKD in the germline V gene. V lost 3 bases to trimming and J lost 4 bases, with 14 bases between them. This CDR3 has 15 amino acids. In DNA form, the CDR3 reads TGTGCCACCAGTGATCTTCGACAGGAGGCAGAGACCCAGTACTTC. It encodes CATSDLRQEAETQYF.

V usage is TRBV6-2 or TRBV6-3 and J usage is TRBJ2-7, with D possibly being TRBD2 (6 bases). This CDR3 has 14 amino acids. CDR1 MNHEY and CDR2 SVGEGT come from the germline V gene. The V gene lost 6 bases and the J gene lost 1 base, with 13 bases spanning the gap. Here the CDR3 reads CASRRDGPSYEQYF. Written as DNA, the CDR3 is TGTGCCAGCAGGCGGGACGGCCCTTCCTACGAGCAGTACTTC.

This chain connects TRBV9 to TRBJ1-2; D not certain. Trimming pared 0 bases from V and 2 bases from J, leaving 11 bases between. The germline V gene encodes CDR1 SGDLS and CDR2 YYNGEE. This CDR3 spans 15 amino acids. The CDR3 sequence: CASSVGDISNYGYTF. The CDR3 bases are TGTGCCAGCAGCGTAGGGGATATCTCCAACTATGGCTACACCTTC.

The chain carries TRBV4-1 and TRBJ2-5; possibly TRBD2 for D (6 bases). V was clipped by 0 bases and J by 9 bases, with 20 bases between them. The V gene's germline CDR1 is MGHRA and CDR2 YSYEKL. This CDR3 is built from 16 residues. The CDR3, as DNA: TGCGCCAGCAGCCAAGACCGGAATATCGGTGGGGAGGCCCAGTACTTC. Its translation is CASSQDRNIGGEAQYF.

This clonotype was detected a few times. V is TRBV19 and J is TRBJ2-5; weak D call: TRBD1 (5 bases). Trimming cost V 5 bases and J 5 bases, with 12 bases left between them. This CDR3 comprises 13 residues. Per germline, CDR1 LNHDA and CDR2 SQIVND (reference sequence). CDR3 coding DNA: TGTGCCAGTAGTTCTTCAGGGCCGGAGACCCAGTACTTC. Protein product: CASSSSGPETQYF.

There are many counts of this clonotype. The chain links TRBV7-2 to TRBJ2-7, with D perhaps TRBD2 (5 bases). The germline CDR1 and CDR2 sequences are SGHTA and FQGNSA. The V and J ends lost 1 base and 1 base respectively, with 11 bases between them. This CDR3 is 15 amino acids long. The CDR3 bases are TGTGCCAGCAGCTTAGTGAGCGGAACATCCTACGAGCAGTACTTC. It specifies CASSLVSGTSYEQYF. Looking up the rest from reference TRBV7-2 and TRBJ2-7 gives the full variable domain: GAGVSQSPSNKVTEKGKDVELRCDPISGHTALYWYRQSLGQGLEFLIYFQGNSAPDKSGLPSDRFSAERTGGSVSTLTIQRTQQEDSAVYLCASSLVSGTSYEQYFGPGTRLTVT.

The CDR3 is CAISETSTGAGEEQYF. The CDR3 DNA follows: TGTGCCATCAGTGAGACTTCGACAGGGGCGGGGGAGGAGCAGTACTTC. This chain connects TRBV10-3 to TRBJ2-7; perhaps TRBD1 as D (8 bases). V lost 2 bases and J 7 bases, leaving 21 bases between the germline ends. CDR3 length: 16 amino acids. Germline CDR1 is ENHRY and CDR2 is SYGVKD.

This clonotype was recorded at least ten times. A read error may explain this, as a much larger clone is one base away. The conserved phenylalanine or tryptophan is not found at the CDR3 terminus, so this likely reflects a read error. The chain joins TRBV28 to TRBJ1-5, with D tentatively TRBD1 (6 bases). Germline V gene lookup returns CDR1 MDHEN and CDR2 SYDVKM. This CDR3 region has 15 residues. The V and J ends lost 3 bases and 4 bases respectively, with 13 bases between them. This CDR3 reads CASSFGQRENQPQHL. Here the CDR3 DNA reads TGTGCCAGCAGTTTCGGACAGAGAGAAAATCAGCCCCAGCATCTT.

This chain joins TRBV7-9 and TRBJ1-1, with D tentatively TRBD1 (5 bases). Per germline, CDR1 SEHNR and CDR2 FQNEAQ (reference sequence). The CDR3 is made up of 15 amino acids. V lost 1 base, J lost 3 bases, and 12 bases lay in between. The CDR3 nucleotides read TGTGCCAGCAGCTTAGAAGGGATCAGGGACACTGAAGCTTTCTTT. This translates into CASSLEGIRDTEAFF.

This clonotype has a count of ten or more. The CDR3 DNA is TGTGCCAGCAGTTACTACCCGCCCGGCGGCGGGAGGAGTTCCTACGAGCAGTACTTC. It yields the protein CASSYYPPGGGRSSYEQYF. The chain recombines TRBV6-2 or TRBV6-3 with TRBJ2-7, with 8 nucleotides matching TRBD2. The CDR3 spans 19 residues. J lost 1 base, V lost 1 base, and 15 bases had no gene match. From germline, CDR1 is MNHEY and CDR2 SVGEGT.

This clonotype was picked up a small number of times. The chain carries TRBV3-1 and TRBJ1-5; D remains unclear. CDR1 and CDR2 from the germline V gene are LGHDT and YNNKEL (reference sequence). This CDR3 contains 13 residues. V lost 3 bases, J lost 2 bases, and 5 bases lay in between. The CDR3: CASSHDGNQPQHF. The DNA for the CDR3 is TGTGCCAGCAGCCACGACGGCAATCAGCCCCAGCATTTT.

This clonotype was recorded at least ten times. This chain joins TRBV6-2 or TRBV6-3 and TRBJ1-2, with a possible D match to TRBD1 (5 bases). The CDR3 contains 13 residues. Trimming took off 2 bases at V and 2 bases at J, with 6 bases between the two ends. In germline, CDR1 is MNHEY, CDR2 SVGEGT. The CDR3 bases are TGTGCCAGCAGTTACCGGGACAACTATGGCTACACCTTC. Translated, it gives CASSYRDNYGYTF.

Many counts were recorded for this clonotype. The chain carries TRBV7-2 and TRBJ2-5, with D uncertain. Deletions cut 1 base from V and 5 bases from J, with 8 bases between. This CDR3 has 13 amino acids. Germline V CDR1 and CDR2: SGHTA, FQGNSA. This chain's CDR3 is CASSLVKQETQYF. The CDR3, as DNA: TGTGCCAGCAGCTTAGTTAAGCAGGAGACCCAGTACTTC.

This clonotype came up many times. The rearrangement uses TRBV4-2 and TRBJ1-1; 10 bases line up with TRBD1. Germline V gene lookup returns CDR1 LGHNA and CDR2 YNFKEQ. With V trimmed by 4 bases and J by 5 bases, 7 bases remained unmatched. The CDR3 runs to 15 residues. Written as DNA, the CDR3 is TGTGCCAGCAGCCGGCCGACAGGGGGCCGGACTGAAGCTTTCTTT. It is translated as CASSRPTGGRTEAFF.